Shown below are 7 T cell receptor beta chains from a single sample sequenced in a study of CD8+CD57+ T cells in acquired aplastic anemia. CDR3 and TCR beta VDJ profiling relied on a genomic DNA template. TCRdb reanalysed the reads using MiXCR and keeps one entry per CDR3 protein. The table records some 280,000 distinct CDR3 sequences, approximately 56% of them present only once. Sequencing was performed on sorted CD4+, CD8+, or CD8+CD57+ T cells (not recorded which) from PBMCs. Every receptor here comes from a human donor with severe aplastic anemia or a healthy control (not recorded which).

This clonotype was seen ten or more times. The chain uses TRBV4-2 and TRBJ2-3; no definite D call. CDR1 and CDR2 from the germline V gene are LGHNA and YNFKEQ. Trimming shortened V by 0 bases and J by 6 bases, and 7 bases separated the two germline ends. The CDR3 length is 13 residues. DNA for the CDR3: TGTGCCAGCAGCCAAGATCTGGGTGATACGCAGTATTTT. Translated: CASSQDLGDTQYF.

The chain employs TRBV24-1 and TRBJ1-2; D not resolved. The CDR3 runs to 13 residues. Germline V gene lookup returns CDR1 KGHDR and CDR2 SFDVKD. Trimming shortened V by 4 bases and J by 5 bases, and 10 bases separated the two germline ends. As DNA, the CDR3 is TGTGCCACCAGTGACGCAGGAAAGTATGGCTACACCTTC. Residues: CATSDAGKYGYTF.

On this clonotype itself: The germline gene is not matched at one end of the junction; a read error may be the cause. The J gene is TRBJ1-1, the V gene TRBV7-9, with unresolved D. Germline-derived CDR1 and CDR2 are SEHNR and FQNEAQ (reference sequence). The CDR3 spans 10 residues. This CDR3 reads CAGSLEGAFF. The CDR3 DNA sequence: TGTGCCGGCAGCTTAGAGGGCGCTTTCTTT.

This clonotype came up once. This chain uses TRBV7-6 with TRBJ1-2; no definite D call. Looked up from germline, CDR1 is SGHVS and CDR2 is FNYEAQ. The CDR3 totals 15 residues. With 1 base removed from V and 2 bases from J, the gap between germline ends came to 11 bases. The CDR3 is CASSLGTHPNYGYTF. CDR3 DNA sequence: TGTGCCAGCAGCTTAGGGACCCACCCAAACTATGGCTACACCTTC.

This clonotype was observed at least ten times. The chain joins TRBV10-3 to TRBJ1-5; 7 bases are a match to TRBD1. The CDR3 consists of 16 residues. After removal of 4 bases from V and 0 bases from J, the junction contained 6 bases not matched to a gene. Germline-derived CDR1 and CDR2 are ENHRY and SYGVKD. The CDR3 reads CAISAVDRASNQPQHF. In DNA form, the CDR3 reads TGTGCCATCAGTGCCGTCGACAGGGCTAGCAATCAGCCCCAGCATTTT.

The chain recombines TRBV19 with TRBJ2-5, with D hard to call. CDR3 size: 14 residues. V lost 6 bases and J lost 5, with 16 bases in between. Looked up from germline, CDR1 is LNHDA and CDR2 is SQIVND (reference sequence). The CDR3 reads CASRPSDARETQYF. CDR3 nucleotides: TGTGCCAGTAGACCATCAGATGCTCGGGAGACCCAGTACTTC.

About this clonotype itself: A much more abundant neighbour one base away suggests this may be a read error. The chain joins TRBV5-1 to TRBJ2-1, with 7 bases fitting TRBD1. The CDR3 is 13 residues long. V dropped 0 bases and J dropped 9; count of bases not matched to a gene: 3. CDR1 and CDR2 (germline): SGHRS, YFSETQ. The CDR3: CASSLEGQSEQFF. CDR3 coding DNA: TGCGCCAGCAGCTTGGAGGGACAGAGTGAGCAGTTCTTC.